The clone carrying this TCR beta chain has a single count. The data originate from a study of blood T cell repertoires in COVID-19. Study at large: Both acute and convalescent COVID-19 samples were obtained from the United States, Italy and Spain. From T cells, B-cell-depleted T cells, or PBMCs came the material, which was cDNA or gDNA.

Per germline, CDR1 SQVTM and CDR2 ANQGSEA. The CDR3 totals 14 residues. V was shortened by 4 bases and J by 0 bases, with 12 bases between the two germline ends. In the source study's methods: Amplification of reference gene primers was used by the study to estimate nucleated cell counts. Some clones are missing from TCRdb's copy, which holds only in-frame ones; the method was immunoSEQ multiplex PCR. That table is the source of V, J and clone size, and D and trimming were worked out from the DNA. The sample has under 150,000 clones; 75% to 85% are singletons. The chain links TRBV29-1 to TRBJ1-1; no clear D gene. The sequenced material came from peripheral blood. This receptor was taken from a woman between 45 and 65 years old with acute or convalescent COVID-19. The CDR3 nucleotides are TGCAGCGTTGGGGCAGCCGGTATGAACACTGAAGCTTTCTTT. Translating gives CSVGAAGMNTEAFF.